This T cell receptor (beta chain) was documented in a study of Ad26.COV2.S vaccination and SARS-CoV-2 variants (dated by TCRdb to the early 2020s). Regarding the research as a whole: Donors in the vaccine arm were drawn from COV1001, a phase I-IIa trial of Ad26.COV2.S in healthy adults that was multicentre, randomized, double-blind and placebo-controlled. Trial participants were randomized into five groups of five, in which low-dose or high-dose Ad26.COV2.S was given once or twice, or placebo was given on both occasions. The specificity and breadth of SARS-CoV-2-reactive T cell receptors after Ad26.COV2.S vaccination were assessed by TCRbeta repertoire sequencing. Ad26.COV2.S was given intramuscularly at 5x10^10 or 1x10^11 viral particles, as a single shot or as two shots 56 days apart. The TCR-sequenced set comprised around 30 samples: around 20 Ad26.COV2.S vaccine recipients, 5 placebo recipients and 8 SARS-CoV-2 convalescent individuals. Blinding of investigators to trial group allocation was maintained during experiments and outcome assessment. What the study reported, not specific to this receptor: Higher spike-specific TCR breadth was observed in Ad26.COV2.S recipients than in placebo recipients (P = 0.0014). The authors noted that the TCR breadth and depth analyses may have underestimated total T cell responses. Comparing responses between vaccine doses or regimens was not something the study was powered to do. After vaccination, substantial breadth of spike-specific CD8+ and CD4+ T cell responses was reported. Vaccine and placebo recipients had similar non-spike TCR breadth, a finding consistent with the vaccine containing only spike.

TCRbeta CDR3 regions were sequenced with the immunoSEQ Assay. After extraction, genomic DNA underwent amplification by bias-controlled multiplex PCR, followed by high-throughput sequencing. The paper's data handling went like this. To quantify the absolute abundance of each unique TCRbeta CDR3 region, sequences were collapsed and filtered. T cell fraction was estimated by normalizing TCRbeta template counts to usable DNA, with usable DNA measured through amplification of reference genes found in all nucleated cells. Repertoire TCRs were annotated as SARS-CoV-2-specific by exact matching of V gene, CDR3 amino acid sequence and J gene to a known reactive TCR set. The reference SARS-CoV-2 TCR set was derived from MIRA and filtered for enrichment in COVID-19-positive ImmuneCODE repertoires, a step that removed public or cross-reactive TCRs. Based on the MIRA antigens, annotated TCRs were further analysed at the level of specific ORF or position within ORF. Breadth was defined as annotated unique rearrangements over total unique productive rearrangements; depth was the summed frequency of those rearrangements. Group comparisons of TCR breadth used two-sided Wilcoxon rank-sum tests. This immuneACCESS table, as held by TCRdb, lists in-frame sequences with V and J called but not all clones. Of the missing ones, under half trace to an unresolved V gene in checked studies; the others have no known cause. V, J and clone size reflect that table, while D and trimming were determined from the DNA. Across this sample there are over 400,000 clones, with over 80% seen only once. The ten largest account for more than 1.5% of the sample.

The treatment or condition label for this specimen denotes: some 20 received Ad26.COV2.S at low or high dose, single or two shots; 5 received placebo; per-sample allocation not given. For vaccine and placebo recipients, the sequenced repertoires came from samples collected on day 63 after the first injection. In Cohort 1b, about two dozen adults aged 18-55 years were enrolled at a single site in Boston, USA, between 29 July and 7 August 2020. Ad26.COV2.S was a replication-incompetent adenovirus type 26 vector that expressed a prefusion-stabilized SARS-CoV-2 spike protein derived from the original Wuhan strain. Including cysteine and phenylalanine, the CDR3 has 15 amino acids. Only the CDR3 region is kept as DNA, spanning 45 bases read in frame from base 1. The germline V gene (reference sequence) specifies GTSNPN as CDR1 and SVGIG as CDR2. V is pared back by 4 bases and J by 6 bases, with 19 bases lying between the germline termini.

Notes on this clone: No cognate antigen has been identified for it. Per-base qualities were not stored, and no clone one base away is much larger.

Recombination connected TRBV30 to TRBJ1-5; confidence is insufficient to name the D gene. This clonotype was sampled from a person between 18 and 65 years old who received the Ad26.COV2.S COVID-19 vaccine or a placebo. Sequenced here: peripheral blood, sampled in a trial of Ad26.COV2.S vaccine versus placebo. The CDR3 in this case is CAWNGGGRLGQPQHF. The base sequence is TGTGCCTGGAATGGAGGTGGGCGGCTCGGTCAGCCCCAGCATTTT.